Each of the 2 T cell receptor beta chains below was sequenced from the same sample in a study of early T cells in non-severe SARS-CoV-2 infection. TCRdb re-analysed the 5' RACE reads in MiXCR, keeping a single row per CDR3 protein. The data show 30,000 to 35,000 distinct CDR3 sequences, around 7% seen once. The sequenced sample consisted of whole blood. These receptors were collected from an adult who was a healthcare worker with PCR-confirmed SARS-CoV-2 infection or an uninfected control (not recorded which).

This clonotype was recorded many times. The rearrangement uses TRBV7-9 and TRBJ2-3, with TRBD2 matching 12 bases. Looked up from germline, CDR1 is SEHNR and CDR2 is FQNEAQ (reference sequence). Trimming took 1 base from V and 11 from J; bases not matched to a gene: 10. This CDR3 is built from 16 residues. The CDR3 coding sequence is TGTGCCAGCAGCTTAGAGGGACTAGCGGGCCCGGTCGAGCAGTATTTT. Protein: CASSLEGLAGPVEQYF.

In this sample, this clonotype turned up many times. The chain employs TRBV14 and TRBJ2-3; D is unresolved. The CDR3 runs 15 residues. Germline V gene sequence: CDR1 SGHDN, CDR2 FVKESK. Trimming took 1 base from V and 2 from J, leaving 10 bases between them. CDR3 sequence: CASSQALPPTDTQYF. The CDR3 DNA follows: TGTGCCAGCAGCCAAGCCCTCCCCCCCACAGATACGCAGTATTTT.